Presented here are 21 T cell receptor beta chains from one specimen sequenced in a study of cytomegalovirus exposure and HLA in healthy donors. The PCR contained 60 Vbeta and 13 Jbeta primers. TCRdb's table, derived via immunoSEQ multiplex PCR, lists solely in-frame clones and lacks some. The table has about 96,000 clones, around 74% seen once; the top ten hold 13% to 15%. The specimen was PBMCs. Receptor source: a woman between 65 and 79 years old in good health and CMV-seropositive.

This clone was seen a handful of times. This sequence joins TRBV4-3 and TRBJ2-7; TRBD2 is a possible D gene (5 bases). CDR3 length: 15 amino acids. The V end lost 4 bases, the J end lost 0 bases, and 13 bases lay between the germline ends. From germline, CDR1 is LGHNA and CDR2 YSLEER. CDR3 nucleotide sequence: TGCGCCAGCAGCCCGGACGGAGGCGTCTCCTACGAGCAGTACTTC. It encodes CASSPDGGVSYEQYF.

This clone was detected once. The CDR3 DNA reads as TGTGCCAGCAGCCTGGGGGGGACCCAAGAGACCCAGTACTTC. It translates to CASSLGGTQETQYF. The rearrangement uses TRBV7-3 and TRBJ2-5; the match to TRBD2 covers 7 bases. The germline V gene encodes CDR1 SGHTA and CDR2 FQGTGA. The length of the CDR3 is 14 residues. V shed 5 bases, J shed 1 base, and the junction held 4 bases outside the gene matches.

The V and J genes are TRBV30 and TRBJ2-7; 10 bases match TRBD2. Looked up from germline, CDR1 is GTSNPN and CDR2 is SVGIG (reference sequence). This CDR3 comprises 16 residues. J gave up 0 bases and V 4 bases, and 9 bases lay outside the gene matches. CDR3 loop: CAWTPGLATGSYEQYF. In DNA form, the CDR3 reads TGTGCCTGGACTCCGGGACTAGCGACTGGCTCCTACGAGCAGTACTTC.

This clone was seen only a few times. V and J are TRBV5-1 and TRBJ2-5, with 7 nucleotides matching TRBD1. Trimming at V came to 3 bases and at J to 5 bases, leaving 10 bases not matched to a gene. Per germline, CDR1 SGHRS and CDR2 YFSETQ. There are 15 residues in the CDR3. Here the CDR3 DNA reads TGCGCCAGCAGCTCGCTGACAGGGAATGTGGAGACCCAGTACTTC. Residues: CASSSLTGNVETQYF.

The chain couples TRBV10-3 to TRBJ2-7, with 9 nucleotides matching TRBD1. CDR1 is ENHRY, CDR2 SYGVKD, per germline. The CDR3 loop spans 14 amino acids. Trimming at V came to 6 bases and at J to 5 bases, leaving 8 bases not matched to a gene. CDR3 nucleotides: TGTGCCATCAGGGGACAGGGCCCTTACGACGAGCAGTACTTC. Amino acid sequence: CAIRGQGPYDEQYF.

The chain joins TRBV18 to TRBJ2-7, with a possible D match to TRBD2 (6 bases). The ends were cut back, 6 bases at V and 2 bases at J, with 11 bases in the middle. Germline V CDR1 and CDR2: KGHSH, LQKENI. The CDR3 length is 13 residues. The CDR3: CASSRQRAYEQYF. The CDR3 DNA sequence: TGTGCCAGCTCCCGACAGCGGGCCTACGAGCAGTACTTC.

A few counts support this clone. This rearrangement joins TRBV10-3 to TRBJ2-2; 8 bases fit TRBD2. The CDR3 runs to 16 residues. Looked up from germline, CDR1 is ENHRY and CDR2 is SYGVKD. V trimming: 4 bases; J trimming: 1 base; junction bases outside the gene matches: 5. CDR3 DNA sequence: TGTGCCATCAGTGGGAAGCGGGGGAAGAACACCGGGGAGCTGTTTTTT. This sequence encodes CAISGKRGKNTGELFF.

The gene calls are TRBV27 and TRBJ2-2; 9 nucleotides line up with TRBD1. The germline V gene encodes CDR1 MNHEY and CDR2 SMNVEV (reference sequence). The CDR3 runs 15 residues. V trimming: 5 bases; J trimming: 6 bases; junction bases outside the gene matches: 7. The CDR3 nucleotides read TGTGCCAGCAGTGGGGGACAGGGATGGCCCGGGGAGCTGTTTTTT. Its protein is CASSGGQGWPGELFF.

The rearrangement joins TRBV7-9 to TRBJ1-5; TRBD1 matches 9 bases. This CDR3 is built from 16 residues. CDR1 and CDR2 from the germline V gene are SEHNR and FQNEAQ (reference sequence). V trimming: 5 bases; J trimming: 3 bases; junction bases outside the gene matches: 8. The CDR3 reads CASSRTGAFDNQPQHF. DNA for the CDR3: TGTGCCAGCAGCAGGACAGGGGCCTTTGACAATCAGCCCCAGCATTTT.

This chain uses TRBV7-8 with TRBJ2-3; D uncertain. The CDR3 runs to 17 residues. V dropped 1 base and J dropped 0 bases, with 14 bases sitting between them. Germline CDR1 reads SGHVS; CDR2 reads FQNEAQ. The CDR3 here is CASSLVVQLPSTDTQYF. CDR3 sequence (DNA): TGTGCCAGCAGCTTAGTGGTACAGCTCCCTAGCACAGATACGCAGTATTTT.

This clone was seen just once. The rearrangement links TRBV5-6 to TRBJ2-1, with TRBD2 matching over 10 bases. The CDR3 consists of 17 residues. Looked up from germline, CDR1 is SGHDT and CDR2 is YYEEEE. J gave up 6 bases and V 0 bases, and 9 bases lay outside the gene matches. CDR3 in DNA: TGTGCCAGCAGCTTGGCGGGCGTAATAGCGGGAGGCAATGAGCAGTTCTTC. Its protein is CASSLAGVIAGGNEQFF.

The genes are TRBV7-9 and TRBJ1-1; D is undetermined. Looked up from germline, CDR1 is SEHNR and CDR2 is FQNEAQ (reference sequence). The CDR3 is made up of 13 amino acids. Trimming pared 3 bases from V and 0 bases from J, leaving 5 bases between. The CDR3 DNA reads TGTGCCAGCAGCTTCGGGATGAACACTGAAGCTTTCTTT. Translation gives CASSFGMNTEAFF.

The sample holds one count of this clone. The chain combines TRBV2 with TRBJ1-1; possible D gene TRBD1, 5 bases. Per germline, CDR1 SNHLY and CDR2 FYNNEI. This CDR3 region has 14 residues. The V and J ends lost 7 bases and 1 base respectively, with 13 bases between them. In nucleotides, the CDR3 is TGTGCCAGCAAACCGTCCAGGGCGAACACTGAAGCTTTCTTT. As protein: CASKPSRANTEAFF. Filled out from reference TRBV2 and TRBJ1-1, the complete variable domain reads EPEVTQTPSHQVTQMGQEVILRCVPISNHLYFYWYRQILGQKVEFLVSFYNNEISEKSEIFDDQFSVERPDGSNFTLKIRSTKLEDSAMYFCASKPSRANTEAFFGQGTRLTVV.

The CDR3 coding sequence is TGTGCCAGCAGCTTGTCCGACAGCCGGCATGGCTACACCTTC. Its translation: CASSLSDSRHGYTF. The chain links TRBV7-9 to TRBJ1-2; weak D call: TRBD1 (5 bases). The CDR3 covers 14 residues. Germline V gene lookup returns CDR1 SEHNR and CDR2 FQNEAQ (reference sequence). Between the trimmed V and J ends, which lost 3 bases and 6 bases, there was a span of 14 bases. Complete variable domain (other parts from reference TRBV7-9 and TRBJ1-2): DTGVSQNPRHKITKRGQNVTFRCDPISEHNRLYWYRQTLGQGPEFLTYFQNEAQLEKSRLLSDRFSAERPKGSFSTLEIQRTEQGDSAMYLCASSLSDSRHGYTFGSGTRLTVV.

V usage is TRBV27 and J usage is TRBJ2-3; D ambiguous. Germline V gene lookup returns CDR1 MNHEY and CDR2 SMNVEV (reference sequence). The CDR3 covers 15 residues. Trimming removed 6 bases from V and 3 bases from J, with 16 bases in between. In nucleotides, the CDR3 is TGTGCCAGCAGCCATAACTCTCGCGGTACAGATACGCAGTATTTT. Translating it yields CASSHNSRGTDTQYF.

The gene calls are TRBV9 and TRBJ2-3, with a weak D call TRBD2 (6 bases). Trimming shortened V by 4 bases and J by 4 bases, and 13 bases separated the two germline ends. The CDR3 covers 14 residues. Germline V gene lookup returns CDR1 SGDLS and CDR2 YYNGEE. The CDR3, as DNA: TGTGCCAGCAGCCCACGACTAGGCGCAGATACGCAGTATTTT. Its translation: CASSPRLGADTQYF. The full variable domain, rest sourced from reference TRBV9 and TRBJ2-3, is DSGVTQTPKHLITATGQRVTLRCSPRSGDLSVYWYQQSLDQGLQFLIQYYNGEERAKGNILERFSAQQFPDLHSELNLSSLELGDSALYFCASSPRLGADTQYFGPGTRLTVL.

This clone was seen only a few times. The J gene is TRBJ1-1, the V gene TRBV28; 7 bases line up with TRBD1. V shed 2 bases and J 0 bases; nucleotides not matched to a gene: 0. This CDR3 has 14 residues. CDR1 and CDR2 (germline): MDHEN, SYDVKM. The CDR3 protein is CASSLTGVNTEAFF. The CDR3 DNA is TGTGCCAGCAGTTTAACAGGGGTGAACACTGAAGCTTTCTTT.

This chain connects TRBV6-1 to TRBJ2-7; maybe TRBD1 (6 bases). Germline assignment: CDR1 MNHNS and CDR2 SASEGT. V lost 4 bases, J lost 2 bases, and 15 bases lay in between. The CDR3 contains 15 residues. The CDR3 loop is CASSVGHRGPYEQYF. CDR3 bases: TGTGCCAGCAGTGTGGGACATAGGGGCCCCTACGAGCAGTACTTC.

The chain carries TRBV29-1 and TRBJ2-7; a weak D match, TRBD2 (5 bases). Germline CDR1 reads SQVTM; CDR2 reads ANQGSEA. The CDR3 is made up of 14 amino acids. The germline V and J ends were trimmed by 4 bases and 3 bases, with 16 bases remaining between them. The CDR3 reads CSVVPARANYEQYF. The CDR3 DNA reads as TGCAGCGTTGTACCGGCGCGGGCCAACTACGAGCAGTACTTC.

This sequence joins TRBV6-6 and TRBJ2-7; 7 positions match TRBD1. This CDR3 has 15 residues. After removal of 5 bases from V and 2 bases from J, the junction contained 9 bases not matched to a gene. Germline-derived CDR1 and CDR2 are MNHNY and SVGAGI (reference sequence). The CDR3 bases are TGTGCCAGCAGTAGGGCCGGGACAGTTCCCTACGAGCAGTACTTC. This sequence encodes CASSRAGTVPYEQYF.

The genes are TRBV19 and TRBJ1-4; D is perhaps TRBD1 (5 bases). Germline V CDR1 and CDR2: LNHDA, SQIVND (reference sequence). The ends were cut back, 5 bases at V and 12 bases at J, with 31 bases in the middle. The CDR3 sequence is 18 residues long. CDR3 sequence: CASSSRGTSRLESTELFF. CDR3 coding DNA: TGTGCCAGTAGTTCTCGGGGGACTTCGAGGTTGGAATCAACGGAACTGTTTTTT.